One and the same sample provided the 6 T cell receptor beta chains below, sequenced in a study of neurological immune-mediated disorders. In TCRdb, the 5' RACE reads were re-called with MiXCR into one record per CDR3 protein. The data contain 25,000 to 35,000 distinct CDR3 sequences, roughly a sixth of them singletons. The sample's time point: technical triplicate 3. Sequenced: CD4+ T cells from blood. The receptors come from a female donor with HTLV-1-associated myelopathy (HAM/TSP).

This clonotype has at least ten counts. The J gene is TRBJ2-7, the V gene TRBV5-5; D is uncertain. This CDR3 comprises 12 residues. V lost 4 bases and J lost 2, with 7 bases in between. Germline V lookup: CDR1 SGHKS, CDR2 YYEKEE (reference sequence). The CDR3 sequence: CASSSRTYEQYF. The DNA for the CDR3 is TGTGCCAGCAGCAGCCGTACCTACGAGCAGTACTTC.

This clonotype was seen many times. The CDR3 sequence is CASRERDTGELFF. For the CDR3, the DNA is TGCGCCAGCAGAGAGCGGGACACCGGGGAGCTGTTTTTT. V usage is TRBV5-1 and J usage is TRBJ2-2; D is possibly TRBD2 (6 bases). Germline V gene sequence: CDR1 SGHRS, CDR2 YFSETQ. V lost 5 bases and J lost 3, with 8 bases in between. The CDR3 is 13 amino acids. Complete variable domain (other parts from reference TRBV5-1 and TRBJ2-2): KAGVTQTPRYLIKTRGQQVTLSCSPISGHRSVSWYQQTPGQGLQFLFEYFSETQRNKGNFPGRFSGRQFSNSRSEMNVSTLELGDSALYLCASRERDTGELFFGEGSRLTVL.

V gene TRBV20-1 combines with J gene TRBJ1-1; D unresolved. CDR1 DFQATT and CDR2 SNEGSKA come from the germline V gene (reference sequence). This CDR3 contains 13 residues. V was trimmed by 6 bases and J by 6 bases, leaving 17 bases between them. For the CDR3, the DNA is TGCAGTGCAACAGACTCAGGAGGCCCTGAAGCTTTCTTT. It is translated as CSATDSGGPEAFF.

This clonotype was detected only a few times. This chain connects TRBV10-3 to TRBJ2-7; D is perhaps TRBD2 (7 bases). Germline V gene data show CDR1 as ENHRY and CDR2 as SYGVKD. V was cut by 7 bases and J by 2 bases, with 12 bases left in between. The CDR3 totals 13 residues. The CDR3 coding sequence is TGTGCCATCAAGGCGGGGGCTACCTACGAGCAGTACTTC. It codes for CAIKAGATYEQYF.

CDR3 DNA sequence: TGTGCCAGCAGCTTGGACGTACAGCCCCAGCATTTT. This codes for CASSLDVQPQHF. J is TRBJ1-5 and V is TRBV7-2; no firm D call. Germline-derived CDR1 and CDR2 are SGHTA and FQGNSA. Trimming took 3 bases from V and 7 from J, leaving 7 bases between them. This CDR3 has 12 amino acids.

Concerning this clonotype itself: One end of the junction varies from germline; a read error may be responsible. The rearrangement links TRBV14 to TRBJ2-1, with D possibly matching TRBD2 (6 bases). CDR3 length: 13 amino acids. The V gene's germline CDR1 is SGHDN and CDR2 FVKESK. The CDR3 region is CASSPLGLHEQFF. CDR3 nucleotides: TGTGCCAGCAGCCCTTTGGGACTTCATGAGCAGTTTTTC.